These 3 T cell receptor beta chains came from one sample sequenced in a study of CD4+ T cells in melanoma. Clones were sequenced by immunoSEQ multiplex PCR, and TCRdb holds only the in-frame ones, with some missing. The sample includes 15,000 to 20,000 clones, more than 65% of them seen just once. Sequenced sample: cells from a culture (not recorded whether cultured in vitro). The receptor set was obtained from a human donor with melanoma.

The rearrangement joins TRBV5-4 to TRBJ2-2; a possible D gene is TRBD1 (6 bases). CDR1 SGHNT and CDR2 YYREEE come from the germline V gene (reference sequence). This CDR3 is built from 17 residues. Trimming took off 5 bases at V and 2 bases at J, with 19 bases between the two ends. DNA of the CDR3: TGTGCCAGCAGTCGTCTCATACAGGGTTCAAACACCGGGGAGCTGTTTTTT. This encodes CASSRLIQGSNTGELFF. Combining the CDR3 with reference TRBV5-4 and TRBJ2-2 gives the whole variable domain ETGVTQSPTHLIKTRGQQVTLRCSSQSGHNTVSWYQQALGQGPQFIFQYYREEENGRGNFPPRFSGLQFPNYSSELNVNALELDDSALYLCASSRLIQGSNTGELFFGEGSRLTVL.

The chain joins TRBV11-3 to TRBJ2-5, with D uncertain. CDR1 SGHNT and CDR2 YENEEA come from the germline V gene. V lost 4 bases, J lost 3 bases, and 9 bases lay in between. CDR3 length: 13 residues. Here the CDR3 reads CASSSAIEETQYF. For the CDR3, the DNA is TGTGCCAGCAGCTCTGCTATTGAAGAGACCCAGTACTTC.

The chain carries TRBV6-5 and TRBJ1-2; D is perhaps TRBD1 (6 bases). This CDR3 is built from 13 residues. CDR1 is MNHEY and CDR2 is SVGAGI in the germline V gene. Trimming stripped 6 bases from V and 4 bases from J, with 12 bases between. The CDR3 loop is CASSPDSLYGYTF. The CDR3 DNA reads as TGTGCCAGCAGCCCGGACAGTCTCTATGGCTACACCTTC.